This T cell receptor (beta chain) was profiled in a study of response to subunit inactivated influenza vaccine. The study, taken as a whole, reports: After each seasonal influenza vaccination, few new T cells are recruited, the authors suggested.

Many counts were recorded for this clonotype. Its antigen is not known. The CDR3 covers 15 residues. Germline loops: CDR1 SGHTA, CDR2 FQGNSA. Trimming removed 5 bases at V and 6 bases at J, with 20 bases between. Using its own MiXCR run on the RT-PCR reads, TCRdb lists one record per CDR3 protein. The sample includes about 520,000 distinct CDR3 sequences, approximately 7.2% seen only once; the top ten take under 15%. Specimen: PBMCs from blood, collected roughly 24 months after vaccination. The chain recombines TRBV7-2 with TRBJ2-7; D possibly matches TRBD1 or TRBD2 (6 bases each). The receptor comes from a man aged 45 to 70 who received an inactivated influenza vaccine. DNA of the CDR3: TGTGCCAGCAGCCAAAGAGGAACGGGGGCCGGCGAGCAGTACTTC. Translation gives CASSQRGTGAGEQYF.